The T cell receptor (beta chain) under discussion was sequenced for a study of cytomegalovirus exposure and HLA in healthy donors. This clone was seen a single time. Its target is not known. Study-wide findings and caveats: The study carried out a later analysis of TCR beta sequences. It associated approximately 15,000 of them with specific HLA alleles at a false discovery rate of 0.05. Relative to the approximately 700-donor mean, N-insertions were reportedly fewer in an Asian-associated ancestry cluster in a later analysis. The classifier, whose performance was assessed in both the original and validation cohorts, reportedly diagnosed cytomegalovirus status with high specificity and sensitivity.

The germline gives CDR1 WSHSY, CDR2 SAAADI. The CDR3 loop spans 15 amino acids. Trimming removed 10 bases from V and 2 bases from J; junction bases left unmatched: 11. 13 Jbeta primers and 60 Vbeta primers were used for the PCR. TCRdb keeps only in-frame clones here, not all; method: immunoSEQ multiplex PCR. The sample records 150,000 to 200,000 clones, roughly 84% being singletons. Healthy individuals who donated bone marrow served as the donors. What was sequenced was PBMCs. The chain links TRBV10-2 to TRBJ2-7; 10 nucleotides align to TRBD1. The receptor was derived from a girl less than two years old in good health and CMV-seronegative. Here the CDR3 reads CAISGTGAFPYEQYF. The CDR3, as DNA: TGCGCCATCTCCGGGACAGGGGCTTTCCCCTACGAGCAGTACTTC.